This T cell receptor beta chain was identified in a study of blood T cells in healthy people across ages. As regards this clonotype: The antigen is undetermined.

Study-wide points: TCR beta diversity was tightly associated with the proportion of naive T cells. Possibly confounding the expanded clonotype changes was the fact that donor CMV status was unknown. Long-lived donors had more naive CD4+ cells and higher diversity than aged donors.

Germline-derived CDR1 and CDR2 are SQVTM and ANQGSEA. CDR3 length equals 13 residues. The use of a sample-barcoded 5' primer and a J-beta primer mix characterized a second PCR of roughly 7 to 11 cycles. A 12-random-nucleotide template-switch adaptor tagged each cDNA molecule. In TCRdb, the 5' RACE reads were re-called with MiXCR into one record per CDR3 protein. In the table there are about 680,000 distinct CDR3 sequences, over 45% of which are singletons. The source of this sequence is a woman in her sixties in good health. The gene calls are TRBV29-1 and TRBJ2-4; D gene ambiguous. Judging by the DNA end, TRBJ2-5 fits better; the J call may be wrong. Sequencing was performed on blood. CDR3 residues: CSPRRADVETQYF. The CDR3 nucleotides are TGCAGTCCCAGACGAGCAGACGTAGAGACCCAGTACTTC.